This is a list of T cell receptor beta chains from one sample in a study of blood T cell repertoires in COVID-19. Sequencing was performed with immunoSEQ multiplex PCR; in TCRdb, only in-frame clones are kept and a portion is missing. This sample carries just under 90,000 clones, roughly 90% of them seen once, and the ten largest clones take less than 2%. Specimen: peripheral blood. Source of these receptors: a man aged 55 to 69 with acute or convalescent COVID-19. Both conserved end residues are part of each CDR3. A D gene is named only where the DNA matches it firmly. Some rows have no size entry. The others give once, few or many, or a class for an expanded clone.

DNA | CDR3 | length | V | size | D | J
TGTGCCAGCAGCTTAGCGTCAGCGGGAGGGAACGAGCAGTACTTC | CASSLASAGGNEQYF | 15 | TRBV7-2 | - | TRBD2 | TRBJ2-7
TGCAGCGTTGAAAACAAGAACACCGGGGAGCTGTTTTTT | CSVENKNTGELFF | 13 | TRBV29-1 | - | - | TRBJ2-2
TGTGCCAGCAGCCCGCGGGCCTCGGGCAATGTAGAGCAGTTCTTC | CASSPRASGNVEQFF | 15 | TRBV3-1/TRBV3-2 | - | - | TRBJ2-1
TGTGCCAGCACCTCTGGCGGAGGCGAGCAGTACTTC | CASTSGGGEQYF | 12 | TRBV28 | once | - | TRBJ2-7
TGTGCCTGCGGGACTAGCGCCACTTACGAGCAGTACTTC | CACGTSATYEQYF | 13 | TRBV30 | - | TRBD2 | TRBJ2-7
TGCAGCGTTGAGGGGCTAGGGGTAGCCGGGGAGCTGTTTTTT | CSVEGLGVAGELFF | 14 | TRBV29-1 | - | - | TRBJ2-2
TGTGCCAGCAGCGTAGGGGCGACGGCCCTGGAGACCCAGTACTTC | CASSVGATALETQYF | 15 | TRBV9 | - | - | TRBJ2-5
TGTGCCAGCAGTCGGGACAGGGGTTGGGAGACCCAGTACTTC | CASSRDRGWETQYF | 14 | TRBV2 | - | TRBD1 | TRBJ2-5
TGCGCCAGCAGCCAAGATTGGGAGTTGCCCGGCCCAGATACGCAGTATTTT | CASSQDWELPGPDTQYF | 17 | TRBV4-3 | - | - | TRBJ2-3
TGTGCCAGCAGCTTGGTCGAAGGGGTTGGCTACACCTTC | CASSLVEGVGYTF | 13 | TRBV5-6 | - | - | TRBJ1-2
TGTGCCAGCAGAGGACAGGGCAACAATCAGCCCCAGCATTTT | CASRGQGNNQPQHF | 14 | TRBV6-5 | - | TRBD1 | TRBJ1-5
TGTGCCAGCAGCCAGGACACGAACACCGGGGAGCTGTTTTTT | CASSQDTNTGELFF | 14 | TRBV5-8 | - | - | TRBJ2-2
TGTGCCAGCAGCCGTCGTGTTAGCGGGAGTAAGTTCACCGGGGAGCTGTTTTTT | CASSRRVSGSKFTGELFF | 18 | TRBV5-5 | - | TRBD2 | TRBJ2-2
TGTGCCAGTAAACCAGATAACACCGGGGAGCTGTTTTTT | CASKPDNTGELFF | 13 | TRBV28 | - | - | TRBJ2-2
TGTGCCAGCAGCTTAGGGGCTAGCGGCGGCACAGATACGCAGTATTTT | CASSLGASGGTDTQYF | 16 | TRBV7-2 | - | TRBD2 | TRBJ2-3
TGTGCCAGCAGTCACGACAGGCGCCAAGAGACCCAGTACTTC | CASSHDRRQETQYF | 14 | TRBV27 | - | - | TRBJ2-5
TGTGCCAGCAGCCCCGACAGGGGTGGGTCACCCCTCCACTTT | CASSPDRGGSPLHF | 14 | TRBV5-4 | - | TRBD1 | TRBJ1-6
TGTGCCAGCAGCGAGGTACGGGGGCCCCAGCATTTT | CASSEVRGPQHF | 12 | TRBV6-6 | - | - | TRBJ1-5
TGTGCCAGCACCGAGGTAGGGGGCGAAGGTGTAGGCGAGCAGTACTTC | CASTEVGGEGVGEQYF | 16 | TRBV7-2 | - | TRBD1 | TRBJ2-7
TGTGCCAGCAGCGTATCTAGTACAGGGACTGAAGCTTTCTTT | CASSVSSTGTEAFF | 14 | TRBV9 | - | - | TRBJ1-1
TGTGCCACCAGTGACGGACAGGCGGGAGGTAAAGAGCAGTACTTC | CATSDGQAGGKEQYF | 15 | TRBV24-1 | - | - | TRBJ2-7
TGTGCCAGCAGCGGGGGGCAAGAGACCCAGTACTTC | CASSGGQETQYF | 12 | TRBV7-2 | - | - | TRBJ2-5
TGTGCCAGCACCCCTAAGACTTCCTACGAGCAGTACTTC | CASTPKTSYEQYF | 13 | TRBV7-9 | - | - | TRBJ2-7
TGTGCCAGCAGGACTAGCGGGATTACAGATACGCAGTATTTT | CASRTSGITDTQYF | 14 | TRBV7-9 | - | TRBD2 | TRBJ2-3
TGTGCCAGCAGCGCCGGGGGGCAGCCCCAGCATTTT | CASSAGGQPQHF | 12 | TRBV13 | - | - | TRBJ1-5
TGTGCCTGGAGCCCGCGACTTGGTAAGGCAGGGTCCTACGAGCAGTACTTC | CAWSPRLGKAGSYEQYF | 17 | TRBV30 | - | - | TRBJ2-7
TGTGCCAGCAGCTTAGGACAGAGAGTCTCTGGAAACACCATATATTTT | CASSLGQRVSGNTIYF | 16 | TRBV5-8 | - | - | TRBJ1-3
TGTGCCAGCAGCTTAATGGGGCGGGGGGAGACCCAGTACTTC | CASSLMGRGETQYF | 14 | TRBV7-2 | - | TRBD2 | TRBJ2-5
TGTGCCAGCAGCCAATTTGGCGGGGGGTCTGGGGCCGGGGAGCTGTTTTTT | CASSQFGGGSGAGELFF | 17 | TRBV3-1/TRBV3-2 | - | TRBD2 | TRBJ2-2
TGTGCCAGCAGCCAAGATTTGCAGGGGGGCTATGGCTACACCTTC | CASSQDLQGGYGYTF | 15 | TRBV4-2 | - | TRBD1 | TRBJ1-2